The text below deals with one TCR beta chain. Its antigen is unidentified. The data were taken from a study of post-analysis software for immune sequencing data. Turning to the study itself: Recorded subtypes: relapsing-remitting, secondary progressive, progressive-relapsing; some patients unannotated. Points from the study as a whole: When patients were compared with controls, 5 or 6 TRBV segments were more frequent, TRBV5-6, TRBV5-1 and TRBV20-1 among them.

CDR3 size: 14 residues. The germline CDR1 and CDR2 sequences are SGHRS and YFSETQ. Trimming left V 0 bases short and J 4 bases short, with 10 bases between. Unique molecular identifiers were built into the TCR beta cDNA libraries. Input amounts of 1 to 10 million T cells were used. These gave about 500,000 cDNA molecules, so each molecule approximated one T cell. TCRdb analysed the PCR reads with MiXCR anew, one entry per CDR3 protein. The sample has approximately 460,000 distinct CDR3 sequences, under 55% seen once; the top ten hold around an eighth. V gene TRBV5-1 combines with J gene TRBJ1-1; a possible D gene is TRBD1 (5 bases). This sequence was found in a girl aged 5-17 years with multiple sclerosis. Sequencing was performed on blood. CDR3 residues: CASSLVPGLTEAFF. The CDR3 coding sequence is TGCGCCAGCAGCTTGGTTCCGGGGCTCACTGAAGCTTTCTTT.